This TCR beta chain comes out of a study of PD-1 blockade in classical Hodgkin lymphoma. In the study overall: Every 2 weeks, patients had 3 mg/kg nivolumab intravenously. Regarding the study as a whole: Later analyses included only patients treated at least 1 year post-ASCT. Complete responders matched newly diagnosed patients in baseline diversity. Sources of repertoire differences remain undefined, possibly disease activity or prior therapy.

The V gene's germline CDR1 is SEHNR and CDR2 FQNEAQ (reference sequence). The CDR3 contains 17 residues. The V and J ends lost 3 bases and 1 base respectively, with 15 bases between them. TCRdb's table, derived via immunoSEQ multiplex PCR, lists solely in-frame clones and lacks some. The sample contains roughly 60,000 clones, more than 80% of which appear only once. This sample's time point: cycle 4 day 1 (C4D1), after five to seven weeks of nivolumab. Each patient relapsed following autologous stem cell transplantation, and prior brentuximab vedotin exposure differed. Details on this clone: Its antigen is still unknown.

The V gene is TRBV7-9, the J gene TRBJ2-2, with D possibly TRBD2 on 5 matching bases. The sample in question was peripheral blood mononuclear cells (PBMCs), obtained before the fourth cycle of nivolumab. The sequence was obtained from a human donor with classical Hodgkin lymphoma. The CDR3 is CASSLPLRRRNTGELFF. Written as DNA, the CDR3 is TGTGCCAGCAGCTTGCCCCTAAGGAGGAGGAACACCGGGGAGCTGTTTTTT.